This T cell receptor (beta chain) was documented in a study of control samples from healthy donors and cancer patients. The junction had 0 bases not matched to a gene; V was cut back by 8 bases and J by 2 bases. This CDR3 comprises 12 residues. Per germline, CDR1 MDHEN and CDR2 SYDVKM. Measured with immunoSEQ multiplex PCR; TCRdb has only the in-frame clones, and not every one. This sample has some 20,000 clones, with approximately 82% found just once. The source is a man of 80 years or more with head and neck cancer. What was sequenced was PBMCs. This chain uses TRBV28 with TRBJ2-1; 7 bases line up with TRBD2. The DNA for the CDR3 is TGTGCCAGCGGGACTACCTACAATGAGCAGTTCTTC. This translates into CASGTTYNEQFF.